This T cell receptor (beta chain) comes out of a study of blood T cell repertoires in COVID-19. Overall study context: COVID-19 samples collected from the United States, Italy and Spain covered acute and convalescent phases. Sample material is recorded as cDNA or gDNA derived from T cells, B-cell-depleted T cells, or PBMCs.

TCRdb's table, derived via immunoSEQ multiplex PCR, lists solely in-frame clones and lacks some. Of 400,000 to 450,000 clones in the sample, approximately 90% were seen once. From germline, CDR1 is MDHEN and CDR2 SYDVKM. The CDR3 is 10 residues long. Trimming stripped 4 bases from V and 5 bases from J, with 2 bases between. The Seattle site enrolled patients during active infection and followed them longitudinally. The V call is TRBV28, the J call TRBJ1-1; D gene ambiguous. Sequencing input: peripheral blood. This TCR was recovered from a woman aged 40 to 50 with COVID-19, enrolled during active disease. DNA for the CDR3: TGTGCCAGCAGTTCGACTGAAGCTTTCTTT. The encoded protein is CASSSTEAFF.